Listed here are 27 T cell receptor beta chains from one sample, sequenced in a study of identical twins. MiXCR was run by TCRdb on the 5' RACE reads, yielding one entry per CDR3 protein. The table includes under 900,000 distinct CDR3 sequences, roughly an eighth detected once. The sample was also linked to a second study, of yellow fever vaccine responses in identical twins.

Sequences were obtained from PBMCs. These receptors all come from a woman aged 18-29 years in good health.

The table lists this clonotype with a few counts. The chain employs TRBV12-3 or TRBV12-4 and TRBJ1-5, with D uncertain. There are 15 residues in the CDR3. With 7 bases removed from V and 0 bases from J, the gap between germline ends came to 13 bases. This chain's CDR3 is CASIRTGDSNQPQHF. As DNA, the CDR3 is TGTGCCAGCATCCGGACGGGTGATAGCAATCAGCCCCAGCATTTT.

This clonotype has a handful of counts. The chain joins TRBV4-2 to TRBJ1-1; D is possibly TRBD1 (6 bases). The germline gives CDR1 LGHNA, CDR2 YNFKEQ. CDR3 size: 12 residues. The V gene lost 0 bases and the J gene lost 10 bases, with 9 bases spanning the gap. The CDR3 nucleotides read TGTGCCAGCAGCCAAGAAAAGGGGGGAGCTTTCTTT. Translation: CASSQEKGGAFF.

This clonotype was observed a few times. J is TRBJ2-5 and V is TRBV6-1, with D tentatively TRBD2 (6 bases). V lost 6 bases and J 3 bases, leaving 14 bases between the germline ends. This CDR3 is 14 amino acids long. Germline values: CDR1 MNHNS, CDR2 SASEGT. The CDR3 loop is CASRGGGGEETQYF. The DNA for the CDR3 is TGTGCCAGCAGGGGGGGAGGAGGTGAAGAGACCCAGTACTTC.

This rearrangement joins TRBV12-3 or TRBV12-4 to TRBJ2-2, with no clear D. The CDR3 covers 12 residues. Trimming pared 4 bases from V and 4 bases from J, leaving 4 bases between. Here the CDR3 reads CASSWATGELFF. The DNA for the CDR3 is TGTGCCAGCAGTTGGGCCACCGGGGAGCTGTTTTTT.

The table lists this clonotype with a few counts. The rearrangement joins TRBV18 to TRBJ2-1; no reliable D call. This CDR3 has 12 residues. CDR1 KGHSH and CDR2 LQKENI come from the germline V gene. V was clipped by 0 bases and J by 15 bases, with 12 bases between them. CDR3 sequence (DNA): TGTGCCAGCTCACCACCCGGAGTCCCAAGGTTCTTC. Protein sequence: CASSPPGVPRFF.

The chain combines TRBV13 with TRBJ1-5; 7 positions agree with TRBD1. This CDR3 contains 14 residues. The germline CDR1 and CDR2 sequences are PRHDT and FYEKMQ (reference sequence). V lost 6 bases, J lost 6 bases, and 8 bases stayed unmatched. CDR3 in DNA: TGTGCCAGCAGTTCCGGACAGGACACTCAGCCCCAGCATTTT. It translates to CASSSGQDTQPQHF.

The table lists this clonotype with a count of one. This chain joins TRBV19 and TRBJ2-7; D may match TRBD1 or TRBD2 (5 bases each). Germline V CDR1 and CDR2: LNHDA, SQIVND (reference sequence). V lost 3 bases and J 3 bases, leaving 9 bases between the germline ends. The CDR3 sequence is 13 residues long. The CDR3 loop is CASSIGASYEQYF. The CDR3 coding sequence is TGTGCCAGTAGTATCGGGGCAAGCTACGAGCAGTACTTC.

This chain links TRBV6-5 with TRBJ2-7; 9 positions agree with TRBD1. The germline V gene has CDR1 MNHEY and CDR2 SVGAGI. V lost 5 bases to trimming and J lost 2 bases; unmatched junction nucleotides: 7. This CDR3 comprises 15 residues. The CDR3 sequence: CASSLSGQGPYEQYF. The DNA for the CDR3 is TGTGCCAGCAGTCTATCGGGACAGGGCCCCTACGAGCAGTACTTC.

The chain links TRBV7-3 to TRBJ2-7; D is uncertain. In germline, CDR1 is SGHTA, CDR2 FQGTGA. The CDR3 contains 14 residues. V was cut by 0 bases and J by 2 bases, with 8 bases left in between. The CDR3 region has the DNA TGTGCCAGCAGCTTAACGGCGTCGCCCTACGAGCAGTACTTC. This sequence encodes CASSLTASPYEQYF.

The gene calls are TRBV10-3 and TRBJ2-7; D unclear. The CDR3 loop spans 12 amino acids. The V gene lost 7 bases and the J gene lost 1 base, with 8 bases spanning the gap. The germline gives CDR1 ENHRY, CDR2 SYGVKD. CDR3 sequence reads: CAIKGNSYEQYF. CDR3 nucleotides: TGTGCCATCAAAGGTAATTCCTACGAGCAGTACTTC.

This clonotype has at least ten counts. CDR3 sequence (DNA): TGTGCCAGCAGCTTAAGTGGGACAGGGATCGGGGAGCTGTTTTTT. This translates into CASSLSGTGIGELFF. The chain has TRBV7-3 and TRBJ2-2; 9 bases are shared with TRBD1. Germline values: CDR1 SGHTA, CDR2 FQGTGA. Trimming removed 1 base from V and 7 bases from J; junction bases left unmatched: 4. The CDR3 spans 15 residues.

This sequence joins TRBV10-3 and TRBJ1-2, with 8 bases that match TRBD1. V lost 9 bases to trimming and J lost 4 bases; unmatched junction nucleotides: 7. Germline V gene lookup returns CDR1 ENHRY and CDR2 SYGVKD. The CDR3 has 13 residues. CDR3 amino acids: CAIQAGGPYGYTF. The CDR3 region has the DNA TGTGCCATTCAGGCAGGGGGCCCCTATGGCTACACCTTC.

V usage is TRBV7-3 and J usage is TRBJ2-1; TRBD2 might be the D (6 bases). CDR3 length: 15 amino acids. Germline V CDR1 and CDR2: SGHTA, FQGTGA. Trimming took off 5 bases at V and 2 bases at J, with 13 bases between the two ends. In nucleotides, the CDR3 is TGTGCCAGCAGCCCCTACCCGGGGGCCTACAATGAGCAGTTCTTC. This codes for CASSPYPGAYNEQFF.

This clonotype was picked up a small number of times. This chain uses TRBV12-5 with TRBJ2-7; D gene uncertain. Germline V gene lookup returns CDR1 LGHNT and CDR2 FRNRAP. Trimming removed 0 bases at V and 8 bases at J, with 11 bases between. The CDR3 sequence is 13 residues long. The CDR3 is CASGLVGRRQQYF. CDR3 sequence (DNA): TGTGCTAGTGGTTTGGTAGGTCGGCGGCAGCAGTACTTC.

CDR3 nucleotides: TGTGCCAGCTCACAGGGGTACCATCTTAGTGGCTACACCTTC. Translating gives CASSQGYHLSGYTF. The chain recombines TRBV18 with TRBJ1-2; a weak D match, TRBD1 (5 bases). Germline V gene lookup returns CDR1 KGHSH and CDR2 LQKENI. The CDR3 has 14 residues. Trimming removed 4 bases from V and 7 bases from J, with 16 bases in between.

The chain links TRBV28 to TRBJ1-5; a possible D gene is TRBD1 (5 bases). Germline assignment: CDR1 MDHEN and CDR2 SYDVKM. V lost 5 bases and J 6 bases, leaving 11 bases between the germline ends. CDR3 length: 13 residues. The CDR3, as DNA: TGTGCCAGCAGTGAACAGGTGGTTCAGCCCCAGCATTTT. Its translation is CASSEQVVQPQHF.

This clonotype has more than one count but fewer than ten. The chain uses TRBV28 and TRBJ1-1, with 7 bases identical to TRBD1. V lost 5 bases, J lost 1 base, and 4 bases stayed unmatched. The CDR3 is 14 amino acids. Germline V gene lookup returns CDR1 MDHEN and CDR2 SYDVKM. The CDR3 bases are TGTGCCAGCAGTCGGGACAGAGCGAACACTGAAGCTTTCTTT. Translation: CASSRDRANTEAFF.

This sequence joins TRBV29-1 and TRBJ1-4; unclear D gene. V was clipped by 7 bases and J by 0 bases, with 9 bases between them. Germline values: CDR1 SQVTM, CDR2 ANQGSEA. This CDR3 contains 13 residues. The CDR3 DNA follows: TGCAGCGGGAGACAAGCAACTAATGAAAAACTGTTTTTT. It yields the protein CSGRQATNEKLFF.

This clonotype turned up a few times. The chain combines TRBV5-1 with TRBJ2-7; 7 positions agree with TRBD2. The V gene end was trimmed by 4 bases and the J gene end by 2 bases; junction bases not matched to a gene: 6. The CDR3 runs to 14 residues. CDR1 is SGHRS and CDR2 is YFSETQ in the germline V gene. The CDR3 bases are TGCGCCAGCAGCCTGTCTAGCGGCCCCTACGAGCAGTACTTC. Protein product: CASSLSSGPYEQYF. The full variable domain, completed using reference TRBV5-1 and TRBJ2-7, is KAGVTQTPRYLIKTRGQQVTLSCSPISGHRSVSWYQQTPGQGLQFLFEYFSETQRNKGNFPGRFSGRQFSNSRSEMNVSTLELGDSALYLCASSLSSGPYEQYFGPGTRLTVT.

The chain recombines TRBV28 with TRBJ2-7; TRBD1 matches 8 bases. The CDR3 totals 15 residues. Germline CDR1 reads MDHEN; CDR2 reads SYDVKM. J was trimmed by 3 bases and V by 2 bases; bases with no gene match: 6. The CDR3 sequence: CASSLAGTGHYEQYF. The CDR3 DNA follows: TGTGCCAGCAGTTTAGCGGGGACAGGACACTACGAGCAGTACTTC.

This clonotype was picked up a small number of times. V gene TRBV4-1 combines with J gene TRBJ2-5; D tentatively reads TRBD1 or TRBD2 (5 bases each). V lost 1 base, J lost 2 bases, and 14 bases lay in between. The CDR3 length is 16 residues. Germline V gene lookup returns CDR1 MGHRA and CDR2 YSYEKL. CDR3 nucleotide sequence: TGCGCCAGCAGCCAAGTTCTTACTAGACAGCAAGAGACCCAGTACTTC. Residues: CASSQVLTRQQETQYF.

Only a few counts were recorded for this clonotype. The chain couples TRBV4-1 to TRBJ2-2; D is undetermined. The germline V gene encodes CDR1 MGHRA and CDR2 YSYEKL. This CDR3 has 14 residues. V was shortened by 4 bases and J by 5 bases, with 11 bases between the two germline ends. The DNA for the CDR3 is TGCGCCAGCAGCCTTGGACGGAGAACCGGGGAGCTGTTTTTT. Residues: CASSLGRRTGELFF.

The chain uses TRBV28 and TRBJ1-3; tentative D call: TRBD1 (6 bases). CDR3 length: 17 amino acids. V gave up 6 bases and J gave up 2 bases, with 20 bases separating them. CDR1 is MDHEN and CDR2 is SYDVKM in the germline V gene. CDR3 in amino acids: CASSPGDGYFTGNTIYF. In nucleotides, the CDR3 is TGTGCCAGCAGCCCAGGGGATGGGTATTTTACTGGAAACACCATATATTTT.

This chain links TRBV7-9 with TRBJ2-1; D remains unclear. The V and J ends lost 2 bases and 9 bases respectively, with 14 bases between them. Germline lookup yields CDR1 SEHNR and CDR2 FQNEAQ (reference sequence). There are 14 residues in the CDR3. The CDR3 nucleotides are TGTGCCAGCAGCTTATGGGTACGGTCGGTTGAGCAGTTCTTC. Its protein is CASSLWVRSVEQFF.

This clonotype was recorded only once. CDR3 sequence reads: CASSPMKIEAFF. The CDR3 DNA reads TGTGCCAGCAGCCCCATGAAGATTGAAGCTTTCTTT. The chain is built from TRBV7-8 and TRBJ1-1; no clear D gene. The CDR3 sequence is 12 residues long. Between the trimmed V and J ends, which lost 5 bases and 7 bases, there was a span of 11 bases. CDR1 is SGHVS, CDR2 FQNEAQ, per germline.

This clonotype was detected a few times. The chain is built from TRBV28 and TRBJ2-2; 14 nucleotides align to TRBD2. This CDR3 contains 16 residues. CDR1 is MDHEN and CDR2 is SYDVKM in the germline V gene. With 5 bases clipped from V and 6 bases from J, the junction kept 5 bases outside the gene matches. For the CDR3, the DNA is TGTGCCAGCAGTCGGCGACTAGCGGGAGGGCCCGGGGAGCTGTTTTTT. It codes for CASSRRLAGGPGELFF.

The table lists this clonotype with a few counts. In DNA, the CDR3 is TGTGCCAGCAGATACACACAGGGACATGGCTACACCTTC. Protein sequence: CASRYTQGHGYTF. This chain links TRBV6-2 or TRBV6-3 with TRBJ1-2; D is possibly TRBD1 (6 bases). There are 13 residues in the CDR3. V was trimmed by 6 bases and J by 6 bases, leaving 14 bases between them. CDR1 and CDR2 (germline): MNHEY, SVGEGT.